These 18 T cell receptor beta chains came from one sample sequenced in a study of identifying expanded T cells in peripheral blood. Sequencing used immunoSEQ multiplex PCR; TCRdb keeps in-frame clones, though not all of them. Among 100,000 to 110,000 clones, around 90% were seen once, and the ten largest hold just over 5.5%. Sequencing used blood. These receptors all come from a person aged 18 to 70 in good health.

In its sample, this clone was seen a few times. This chain links TRBV5-1 with TRBJ1-1, with D perhaps TRBD1 (5 bases). This CDR3 spans 15 amino acids. Per germline, CDR1 SGHRS and CDR2 YFSETQ. V shed 5 bases and J shed 1 base, with 15 bases lying between them. CDR3 protein: CASRPTQVKNTEAFF. CDR3 DNA: TGCGCCAGCAGACCGACACAGGTGAAGAACACTGAAGCTTTCTTT.

This clone was counted once. The V and J genes are TRBV27 and TRBJ2-1; 13 nucleotides line up with TRBD2. The CDR3 has 20 amino acids. CDR1 and CDR2 from the germline V gene are MNHEY and SMNVEV (reference sequence). V shed 5 bases and J 1 base; nucleotides not matched to a gene: 14. CDR3 sequence (DNA): TGTGCCAGCAGTCCGTTACTAGGACTAGCGGGAGCTACGTCCTACAATGAGCAGTTCTTC. It encodes CASSPLLGLAGATSYNEQFF.

The CDR3 here is CASSLSVLNEKLFF. The CDR3 DNA follows: TGTGCCAGCAGTTTATCGGTCCTCAATGAAAAACTGTTTTTT. The rearrangement uses TRBV27 and TRBJ1-4; D ambiguous. The CDR3 has 14 residues. Trimming stripped 0 bases from V and 5 bases from J, with 7 bases between. Per germline, CDR1 MNHEY and CDR2 SMNVEV (reference sequence).

V and J are TRBV9 and TRBJ1-1, with D perhaps TRBD1 (5 bases). This CDR3 comprises 14 residues. V lost 1 base to trimming and J lost 7 bases, with 14 bases between them. Looked up from germline, CDR1 is SGDLS and CDR2 is YYNGEE. For the CDR3, the DNA is TGTGCCAGCAGCGTAATGGGCAGGGTTGATGAAGCTTTCTTT. Protein sequence: CASSVMGRVDEAFF.

The CDR3 sequence: CSALDSYEQYF. The CDR3 region has the DNA TGCAGTGCTCTAGACAGCTACGAGCAGTACTTC. This rearrangement joins TRBV20-1 to TRBJ2-7; D perhaps matches TRBD1 (5 bases). CDR3 length: 11 amino acids. Germline V CDR1 and CDR2: DFQATT, SNEGSKA (reference sequence). Trimming removed 5 bases at V and 3 bases at J, with 8 bases between.

This clone was counted a single time. The chain links TRBV6-6 to TRBJ1-5; a possible D gene is TRBD1 (6 bases). The CDR3 has 14 amino acids. Trimming removed 5 bases at V and 3 bases at J, with 11 bases between. The germline V gene has CDR1 MNHNY and CDR2 SVGAGI (reference sequence). CDR3 protein: CASSPGQNNQPQHF. The DNA of the CDR3 is TGTGCCAGCAGTCCGGGACAAAACAATCAGCCCCAGCATTTT.

V and J are TRBV9 and TRBJ2-5, with 10 nucleotides matching TRBD1. The CDR3 consists of 14 residues. Per the germline V gene, CDR1 is SGDLS and CDR2 is YYNGEE. J lost 6 bases, V lost 3 bases, and 5 bases had no gene match. This CDR3 reads CASSAQTGGKTQYF. In nucleotides, the CDR3 is TGTGCCAGCAGCGCACAGACAGGGGGCAAGACCCAGTACTTC.

The genes are TRBV18 and TRBJ2-5, with 8 bases fitting TRBD2. Per the germline V gene, CDR1 is KGHSH and CDR2 is LQKENI. The ends lost 2 bases at V and 1 base at J; junction bases unmatched: 3. This CDR3 contains 15 residues. The CDR3 spells CASSPSGGIQETQYF. CDR3 DNA: TGTGCCAGCTCACCAAGCGGGGGAATCCAAGAGACCCAGTACTTC.

This chain links TRBV5-1 with TRBJ2-1; 16 bases map to TRBD2. Germline CDR1 reads SGHRS; CDR2 reads YFSETQ. This CDR3 is built from 19 residues. The ends lost 2 bases at V and 7 bases at J; junction bases unmatched: 12. CDR3 protein: CASSLHPGLAGGRGNEQFF. CDR3 sequence (DNA): TGCGCCAGCAGCTTACACCCGGGACTAGCGGGGGGGCGTGGAAATGAGCAGTTCTTC.

The genes are TRBV19 and TRBJ1-1; no clear D gene. The V and J ends lost 3 bases and 4 bases respectively, with 24 bases between them. CDR1 is LNHDA, CDR2 SQIVND, per germline (reference sequence). This CDR3 contains 18 residues. The CDR3 nucleotides are TGTGCCAGTAGTATGTGGGGTAGGCGACGGGGAGGCGGCACTGAAGCTTTCTTT. Protein: CASSMWGRRRGGGTEAFF.

The chain couples TRBV27 to TRBJ2-1; D gene uncertain. The CDR3 has 15 amino acids. With 8 bases removed from V and 0 bases from J, the gap between germline ends came to 14 bases. Germline CDR1 MNHEY, CDR2 SMNVEV (reference sequence). This chain's CDR3 is CASQKQYRSYNEQFF. DNA of the CDR3: TGTGCCAGCCAAAAGCAGTACCGCTCCTACAATGAGCAGTTCTTC.

This chain links TRBV5-1 with TRBJ1-1, with a tentative D call TRBD1 (6 bases). The CDR3 length is 14 residues. V was trimmed by 5 bases and J by 3 bases, leaving 14 bases between them. Looked up from germline, CDR1 is SGHRS and CDR2 is YFSETQ. CDR3 sequence reads: CASRPDRTYTEAFF. The DNA of the CDR3 is TGCGCCAGCAGGCCCGACAGGACCTACACTGAAGCTTTCTTT.

This clone was picked up many times. The same CDR3 also results from other DNA sequences found in this sample. The J gene is TRBJ1-5, the V gene TRBV18; weak D call: TRBD1 (5 bases). Trimming stripped 6 bases from V and 1 base from J, with 13 bases between. This CDR3 comprises 15 residues. The germline V gene has CDR1 KGHSH and CDR2 LQKENI. This chain's CDR3 is CASSSQGLSNQPQHF. The CDR3 DNA reads as TGTGCCAGCTCCAGCCAGGGCCTCAGCAATCAGCCCCAGCATTTT.

The CDR3 region has the DNA TGTGCCAGCAGCCTAGACAATGAGCAGTTCTTC. As protein: CASSLDNEQFF. The rearrangement links TRBV9 to TRBJ2-1; D uncertain. Germline V lookup: CDR1 SGDLS, CDR2 YYNGEE. Trimming stripped 4 bases from V and 5 bases from J, with 4 bases between. The CDR3 loop spans 11 amino acids.

The chain links TRBV5-4 to TRBJ2-5, with D possibly being TRBD2 (7 bases). Per the germline V gene, CDR1 is SGHNT and CDR2 is YYREEE (reference sequence). The CDR3 is 14 residues long. V lost 4 bases and J 4 bases, leaving 14 bases between the germline ends. CDR3 loop: CASSPGGQGETQYF. Written as DNA, the CDR3 is TGTGCCAGCAGCCCCGGGGGGCAGGGAGAGACCCAGTACTTC.

J is TRBJ1-2 and V is TRBV5-1; D is perhaps TRBD1 (5 bases). Per the germline V gene, CDR1 is SGHRS and CDR2 is YFSETQ. The germline V and J ends were trimmed by 0 bases and 3 bases, with 9 bases remaining between them. The CDR3 is 14 amino acids. This CDR3 is CASSLGQFDYGYTF. DNA for the CDR3: TGCGCCAGCAGCTTGGGACAGTTTGACTATGGCTACACCTTC.

The chain links TRBV2 to TRBJ2-4; D ambiguous. This CDR3 spans 13 amino acids. V was trimmed by 2 bases and J by 10 bases, leaving 12 bases between them. Germline CDR1 is SNHLY and CDR2 is FYNNEI. Here the CDR3 DNA reads TGTGCCAGCAGTGAATCCATACCCGCGATTCAGTACTTC. Protein: CASSESIPAIQYF.

This chain uses TRBV9 with TRBJ1-3; D unclear. CDR1 is SGDLS, CDR2 YYNGEE, per germline. This CDR3 contains 11 residues. Deletions cut 6 bases from V and 0 bases from J, with 1 base between. DNA for the CDR3: TGTGCCAGCACCTCTGGAAACACCATATATTTT. This gives the protein CASTSGNTIYF.